The 14 T cell receptor beta chains below were found in one sample sequenced in a study of CD8 T cells in ankylosing spondylitis. TCRdb redid the calling of the 5' RACE reads with MiXCR, one entry per CDR3 protein. The top ten hold more than 9% of the sample, which has under 130,000 distinct CDR3 sequences, 20% to 30% seen once. The sequenced sample was synovial fluid, either unsorted or a sorted T cell fraction (not recorded which). Receptors originate from a male donor with ankylosing spondylitis.

The chain uses TRBV7-9 and TRBJ2-7; D perhaps matches TRBD1 (6 bases). V dropped 2 bases and J dropped 7 bases, with 21 bases sitting between them. Germline CDR1 SEHNR, CDR2 FQNEAQ (reference sequence). The CDR3 is 16 residues long. The CDR3 DNA is TGTGCCAGCAGCTTATCCCTGGCAGGGGCCTACGCGGAGCAGTACTTC. It specifies CASSLSLAGAYAEQYF.

As for this clonotype: This may be a read error, as it is one base from a much larger clone. This chain uses TRBV3-1 with TRBJ2-3; 10 bases agree with TRBD2. The CDR3 spans 15 residues. V trimming: 6 bases; J trimming: 5 bases; junction bases outside the gene matches: 8. Germline V CDR1 and CDR2: LGHDT, YNNKEL (reference sequence). The CDR3 region is CASRLLAGRGDTQYF. The CDR3 nucleotides are TGTGCCAGCAGACTACTAGCGGGAAGGGGAGATACGCAGTATTTT.

The rearrangement uses TRBV11-2 and TRBJ2-3, with TRBD2 identical over 13 bases. This CDR3 has 18 amino acids. V dropped 5 bases and J dropped 6; count of bases not matched to a gene: 14. Germline V gene lookup returns CDR1 SGHAT and CDR2 FQNNGV. CDR3 sequence: CASSPGLAGTGLRDTQYF. In DNA, the CDR3 is TGTGCCAGCAGCCCGGGACTAGCGGGAACGGGACTGAGGGATACGCAGTATTTT.

The V call is TRBV13, the J call TRBJ2-2; D call uncertain. V gave up 5 bases and J gave up 7 bases, with 11 bases separating them. This CDR3 has 13 amino acids. Germline V lookup: CDR1 PRHDT, CDR2 FYEKMQ (reference sequence). The CDR3 loop is CASSQLGIGELFF. The CDR3 bases are TGTGCCAGCAGCCAGTTGGGAATCGGGGAGCTGTTTTTT. Together with reference TRBV13 and TRBJ2-2, the CDR3 gives the full variable domain: AAGVIQSPRHLIKEKRETATLKCYPIPRHDTVYWYQQGPGQDPQFLISFYEKMQSDKGSIPDRFSAQQFSDYHSELNMSSLELGDSALYFCASSQLGIGELFFGEGSRLTVL.

The chain recombines TRBV6-1 with TRBJ2-3, with 11 bases lining up with TRBD1. Germline V gene sequence: CDR1 MNHNS, CDR2 SASEGT. The CDR3 has 16 residues. The V segment lost 4 bases and the J segment 6 bases; nucleotides outside the gene matches: 9. CDR3 sequence reads: CASSGGQGARLDTQYF. The CDR3 DNA sequence: TGTGCCAGCAGTGGCGGACAGGGGGCGAGGTTGGATACGCAGTATTTT.

This rearrangement joins TRBV12-3 or TRBV12-4 to TRBJ2-5, with a possible D match to TRBD2 (6 bases). The CDR3 spans 15 residues. Trimming pared 4 bases from V and 5 bases from J, leaving 17 bases between. The CDR3 region is CASSWAGGDGETQYF. CDR3 sequence (DNA): TGTGCCAGCAGTTGGGCCGGGGGAGACGGGGAGACCCAGTACTTC.

This chain connects TRBV6-1 to TRBJ2-7; D is possibly TRBD1 or TRBD2 (5 bases each). The germline CDR1 and CDR2 sequences are MNHNS and SASEGT. The ends were cut back, 8 bases at V and 3 bases at J, with 14 bases in the middle. CDR3 length equals 13 residues. The DNA for the CDR3 is TGTGCCAGCGGCCGGGACCGGGGCTACGAGCAGTACTTC. It codes for CASGRDRGYEQYF.

The chain employs TRBV6-1 and TRBJ2-5; D is unclear. The CDR3 consists of 13 residues. Trimming took off 3 bases at V and 1 base at J, with 6 bases between the two ends. The germline V gene encodes CDR1 MNHNS and CDR2 SASEGT. The CDR3 DNA is TGTGCCAGCAGTGAGATAGTCCAAGAGACCCAGTACTTC. This sequence encodes CASSEIVQETQYF.

The chain carries TRBV12-3 or TRBV12-4 and TRBJ1-5; D is perhaps TRBD1 (5 bases). V gave up 6 bases and J gave up 8 bases, with 11 bases separating them. CDR3 length: 12 amino acids. CDR3 amino acids: CASSLEGKPQHF. CDR3 bases: TGTGCCAGCAGCCTTGAGGGGAAGCCCCAGCATTTT.

This chain connects TRBV10-1 to TRBJ2-7; 7 positions match TRBD2. Germline CDR1 reads WNHNN; CDR2 reads SYGVQD (reference sequence). This CDR3 is built from 14 residues. The ends lost 3 bases at V and 5 bases at J; junction bases unmatched: 7. The CDR3 DNA is TGCGCCAGCAGTGATTCGGGGGGAAAGAACGAGCAGTACTTC. Translation gives CASSDSGGKNEQYF.

The chain has TRBV4-1 and TRBJ2-3; no clear D. There are 15 residues in the CDR3. Germline-derived CDR1 and CDR2 are MGHRA and YSYEKL. V lost 0 bases and J lost 1, with 8 bases in between. The CDR3 nucleotides read TGCGCCAGCAGCCAAGATAGGGCCCGCACAGATACGCAGTATTTT. Its translation is CASSQDRARTDTQYF.

A few counts support this clonotype. The V call is TRBV18, the J call TRBJ2-5; either TRBD1 or TRBD2 may fit D (6 bases each). Germline CDR1 KGHSH, CDR2 LQKENI. The CDR3 contains 15 residues. The V and J ends lost 5 bases and 4 bases respectively, with 17 bases between them. In DNA form, the CDR3 reads TGTGCCAGCTCAACCCAACGAGGGGGAGGAGAGACCCAGTACTTC. This translates into CASSTQRGGGETQYF.

V usage is TRBV6-1 and J usage is TRBJ1-4; 7 bases fit TRBD1. V shed 2 bases, J shed 0 bases, and the junction held 12 bases outside the gene matches. The CDR3 consists of 19 residues. From germline, CDR1 is MNHNS and CDR2 SASEGT. Here the CDR3 reads CASSETVPGGPATNEKLFF. The CDR3 DNA follows: TGTGCCAGCAGTGAAACTGTGCCAGGGGGACCAGCAACTAATGAAAAACTGTTTTTT.

This chain uses TRBV5-5 with TRBJ2-1, with D tentatively TRBD2 (6 bases). Germline loops: CDR1 SGHKS, CDR2 YYEKEE (reference sequence). CDR3 length: 15 residues. With 0 bases removed from V and 2 bases from J, the gap between germline ends came to 9 bases. The CDR3 region has the DNA TGTGCCAGCAGCTTGGCCGGGAGCACCTACAATGAGCAGTTCTTC. Translated, it gives CASSLAGSTYNEQFF.